This T cell receptor (beta chain) derives from a study of blood T cell repertoires in COVID-19. In the study overall: Whether acute or convalescent, the COVID-19 samples came from the United States, Italy and Spain. PBMCs, B-cell-depleted T cells, or T cells provided the cDNA or gDNA that made up the material.

This clone was picked up one time. This CDR3 comprises 15 residues. Looked up from germline, CDR1 is SNHLY and CDR2 is FYNNEI. Trimming took 3 bases from V and 0 from J, leaving 10 bases between them. How the authors handled the data: Amplifying reference gene primers gave estimates of nucleated cell counts. Libraries were prepared by immunoSEQ multiplex PCR; TCRdb keeps only in-frame clonotypes and omits some of them. The D gene and trimming were derived from the DNA, and the V and J assignments and clone size from that table. The top ten hold 50% of the sample, which has 60,000 to 70,000 clones, 60% to 85% seen once.

The sample comprised peripheral blood. This TCR was recovered from a woman older than 75 with acute or convalescent COVID-19. The V and J genes are TRBV2 and TRBJ2-3; D ambiguous. The DNA of the CDR3 is TGTGCCAGCAGTGAGTACGAGGTTAGCACAGATACGCAGTATTTT. This encodes CASSEYEVSTDTQYF.